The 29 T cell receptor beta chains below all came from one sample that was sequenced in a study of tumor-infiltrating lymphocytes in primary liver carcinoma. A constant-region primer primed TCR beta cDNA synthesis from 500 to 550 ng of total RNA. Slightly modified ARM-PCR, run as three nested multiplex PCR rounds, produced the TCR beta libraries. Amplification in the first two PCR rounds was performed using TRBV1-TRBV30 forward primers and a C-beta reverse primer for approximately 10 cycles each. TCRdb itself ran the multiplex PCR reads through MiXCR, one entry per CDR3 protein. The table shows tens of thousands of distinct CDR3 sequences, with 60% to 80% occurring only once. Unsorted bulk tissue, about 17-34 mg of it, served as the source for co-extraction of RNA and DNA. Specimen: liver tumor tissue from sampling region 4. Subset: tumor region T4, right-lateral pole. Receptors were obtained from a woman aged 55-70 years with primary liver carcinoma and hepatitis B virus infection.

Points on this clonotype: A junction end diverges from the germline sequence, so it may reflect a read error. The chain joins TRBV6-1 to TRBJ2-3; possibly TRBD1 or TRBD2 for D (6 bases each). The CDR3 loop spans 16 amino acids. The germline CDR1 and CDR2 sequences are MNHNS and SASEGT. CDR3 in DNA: TGTACCAGCAGTGGGGGGACCGGGACATGGGCAGATACGCAGTATTTT. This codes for CTSSGGTGTWADTQYF.

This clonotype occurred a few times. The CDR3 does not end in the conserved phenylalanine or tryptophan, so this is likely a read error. The chain's CDR3 is CASSSPLGMNTEAFS. The DNA of the CDR3 is TGTGCCAGCAGCTCCCCTCTTGGGATGAACACTGAAGCTTTCTCA. The V and J genes are TRBV11-3 and TRBJ1-1; D gene unclear. Germline V gives CDR1 SGHNT, CDR2 YENEEA. CDR3 length: 15 amino acids. The V end was cut by 4 bases, the J end by 0 bases, with 12 bases between.

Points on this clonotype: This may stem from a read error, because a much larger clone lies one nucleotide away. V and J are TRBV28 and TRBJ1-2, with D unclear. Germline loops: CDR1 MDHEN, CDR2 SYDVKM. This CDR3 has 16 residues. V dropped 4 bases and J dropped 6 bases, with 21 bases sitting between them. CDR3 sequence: CASSSPFGGRVDGYTF. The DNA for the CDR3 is TGTGCCAGCAGTTCCCCCTTTGGCGGGAGGGTGGATGGCTACACCTTC.

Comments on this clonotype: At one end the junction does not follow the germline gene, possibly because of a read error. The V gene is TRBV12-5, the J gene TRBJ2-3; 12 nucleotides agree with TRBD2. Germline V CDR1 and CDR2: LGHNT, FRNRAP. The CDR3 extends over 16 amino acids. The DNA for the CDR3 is TGTGCTAGTGGCCCACTACTAGCGGGGGGTGCAGATATGCAGTATTTT. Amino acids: CASGPLLAGGADMQYF.

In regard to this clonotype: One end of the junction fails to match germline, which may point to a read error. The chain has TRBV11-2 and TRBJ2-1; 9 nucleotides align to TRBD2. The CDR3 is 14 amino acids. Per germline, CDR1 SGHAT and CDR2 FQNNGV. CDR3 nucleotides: TGTGCCGGCAGTTCAGATCCGGGGCTAGCGGGACAGTTCTTC. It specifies CAGSSDPGLAGQFF.

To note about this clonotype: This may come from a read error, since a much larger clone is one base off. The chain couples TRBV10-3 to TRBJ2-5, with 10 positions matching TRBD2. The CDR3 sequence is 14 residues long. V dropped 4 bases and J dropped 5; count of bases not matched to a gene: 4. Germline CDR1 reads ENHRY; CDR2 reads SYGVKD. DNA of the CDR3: TGTGCCATCAGTGTGGGACTAGCGACGGAGACCCAGTACTTC. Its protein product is CAISVGLATETQYF.

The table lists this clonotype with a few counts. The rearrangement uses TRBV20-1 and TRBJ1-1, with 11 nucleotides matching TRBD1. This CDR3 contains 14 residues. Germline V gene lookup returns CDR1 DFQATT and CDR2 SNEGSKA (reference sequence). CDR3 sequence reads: CSRTGGNFNTEAFF. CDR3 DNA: TGCAGCCGGACAGGGGGCAATTTTAACACTGAAGCTTTCTTT.

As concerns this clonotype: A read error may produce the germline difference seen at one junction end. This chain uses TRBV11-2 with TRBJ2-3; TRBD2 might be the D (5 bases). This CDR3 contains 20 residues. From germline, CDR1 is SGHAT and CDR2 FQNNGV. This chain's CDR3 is CPSSLDLSGLVGEGIDMQYF. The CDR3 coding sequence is TGTCCCAGCAGCTTAGATCTAAGTGGGTTAGTGGGAGAAGGGATAGATATGCAGTATTTT.

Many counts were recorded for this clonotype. The CDR3: CASSYRVKTQYF. CDR3 sequence (DNA): TGTGCCAGCAGCTACAGGGTAAAGACCCAGTACTTC. The chain links TRBV13 to TRBJ2-5, with D perhaps TRBD1 (6 bases). This CDR3 region has 12 residues. CDR1 and CDR2 from the germline V gene are PRHDT and FYEKMQ (reference sequence). Trimming removed 4 bases from V and 6 bases from J, with 9 bases in between.

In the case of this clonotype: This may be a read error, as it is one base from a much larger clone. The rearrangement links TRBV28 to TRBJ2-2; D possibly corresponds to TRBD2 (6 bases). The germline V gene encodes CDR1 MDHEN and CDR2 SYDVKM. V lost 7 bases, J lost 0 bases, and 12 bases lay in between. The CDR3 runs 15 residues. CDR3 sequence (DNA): TGTGCCAGCATCTGGAGGGGAGCGAACACCGGGGAGCTGTTTTTT. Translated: CASIWRGANTGELFF.

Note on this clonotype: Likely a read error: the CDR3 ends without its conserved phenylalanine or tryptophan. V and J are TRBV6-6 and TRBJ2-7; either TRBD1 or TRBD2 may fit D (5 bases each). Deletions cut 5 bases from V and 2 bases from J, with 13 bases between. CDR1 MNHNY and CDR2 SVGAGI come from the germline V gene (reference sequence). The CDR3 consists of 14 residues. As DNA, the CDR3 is TGTGCCAGCAGTCTGTGGCAGGGAGCCTACGAGCAGTACTTA. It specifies CASSLWQGAYEQYL.

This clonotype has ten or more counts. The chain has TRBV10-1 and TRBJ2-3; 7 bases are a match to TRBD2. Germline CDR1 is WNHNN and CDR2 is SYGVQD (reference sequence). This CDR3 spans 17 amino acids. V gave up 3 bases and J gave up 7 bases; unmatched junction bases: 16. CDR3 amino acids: CASSEESAGALTNTQYF. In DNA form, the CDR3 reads TGCGCCAGCAGTGAAGAAAGTGCGGGAGCCCTCACGAATACGCAGTATTTT.

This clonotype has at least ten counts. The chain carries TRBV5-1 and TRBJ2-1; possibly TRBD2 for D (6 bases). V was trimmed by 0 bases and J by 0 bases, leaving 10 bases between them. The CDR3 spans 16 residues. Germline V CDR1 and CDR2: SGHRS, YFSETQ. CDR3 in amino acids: CASSLATGSSYNEQFF. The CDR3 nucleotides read TGCGCCAGCAGCTTGGCCACCGGGAGCTCCTACAATGAGCAGTTCTTC.

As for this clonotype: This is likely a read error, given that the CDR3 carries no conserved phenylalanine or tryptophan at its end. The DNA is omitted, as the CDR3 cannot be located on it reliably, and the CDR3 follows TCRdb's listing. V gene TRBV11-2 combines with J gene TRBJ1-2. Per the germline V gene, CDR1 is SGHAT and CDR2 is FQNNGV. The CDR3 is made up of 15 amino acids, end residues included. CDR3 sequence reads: CTSSLAGGPNYGYAS.

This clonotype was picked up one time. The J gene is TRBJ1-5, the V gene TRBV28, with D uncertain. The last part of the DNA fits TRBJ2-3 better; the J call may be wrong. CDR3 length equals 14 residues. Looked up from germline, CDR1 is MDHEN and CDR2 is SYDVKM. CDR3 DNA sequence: TGTGCCAGCACACGGTCCCTGGGCAAGCAGCCCCAGTATTTT. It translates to CASTRSLGKQPQYF.

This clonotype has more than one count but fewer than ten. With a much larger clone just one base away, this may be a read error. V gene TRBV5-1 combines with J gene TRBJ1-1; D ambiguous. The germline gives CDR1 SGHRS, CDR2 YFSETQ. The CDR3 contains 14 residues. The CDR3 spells CASRVLQTNTVAFF. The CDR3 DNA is TGCGCCAGCAGGGTCCTGCAGACCAACACTGTAGCTTTCTTT.

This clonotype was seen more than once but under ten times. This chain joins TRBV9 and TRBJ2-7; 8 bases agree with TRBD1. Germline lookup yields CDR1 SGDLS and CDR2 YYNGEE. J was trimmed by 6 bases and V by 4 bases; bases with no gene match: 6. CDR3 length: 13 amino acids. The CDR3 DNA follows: TGTGCCAGCAGCCGTGACAGGGGTAGCGAGCAGTACTTC. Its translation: CASSRDRGSEQYF.

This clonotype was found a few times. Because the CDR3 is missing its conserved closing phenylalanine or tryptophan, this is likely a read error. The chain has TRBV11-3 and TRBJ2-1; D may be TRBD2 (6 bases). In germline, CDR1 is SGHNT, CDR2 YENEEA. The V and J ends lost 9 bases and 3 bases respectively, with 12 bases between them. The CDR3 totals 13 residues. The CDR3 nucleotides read TGTGCCAGTAGAGCCGGGGGCTACAATGAGCAGTTCTTA. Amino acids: CASRAGGYNEQFL.

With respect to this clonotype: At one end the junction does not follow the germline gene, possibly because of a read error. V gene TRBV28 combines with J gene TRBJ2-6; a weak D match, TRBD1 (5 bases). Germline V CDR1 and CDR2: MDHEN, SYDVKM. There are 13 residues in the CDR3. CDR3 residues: CASTLRGANVLTF. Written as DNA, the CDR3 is TGTGCCAGCACCCTACGTGGGGCCAACGTCCTGACATTC.

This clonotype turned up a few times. CDR3 DNA sequence: TGTGCCAGCAGCTTGGAGGGGGCAGAGTGGAATGAGCAGTTCTTC. It codes for CASSLEGAEWNEQFF. The rearrangement joins TRBV5-4 to TRBJ2-1, with 7 bases aligning to TRBD1. With 0 bases clipped from V and 7 bases from J, the junction kept 7 bases outside the gene matches. Germline-derived CDR1 and CDR2 are SGHNT and YYREEE (reference sequence). The CDR3 contains 15 residues.

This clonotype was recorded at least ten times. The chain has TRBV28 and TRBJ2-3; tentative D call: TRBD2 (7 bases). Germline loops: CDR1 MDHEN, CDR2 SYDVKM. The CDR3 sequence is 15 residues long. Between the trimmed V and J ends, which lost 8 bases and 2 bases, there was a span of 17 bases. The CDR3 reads CASVGGGEATDTQYF. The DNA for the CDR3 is TGTGCCAGCGTGGGAGGGGGAGAGGCCACAGATACGCAGTATTTT.

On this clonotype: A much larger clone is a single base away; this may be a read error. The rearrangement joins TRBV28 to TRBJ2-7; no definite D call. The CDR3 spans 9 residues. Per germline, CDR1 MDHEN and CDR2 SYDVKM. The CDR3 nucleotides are TGTGCCAGCATGTACGAGCATTACTTC. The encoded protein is CASMYEHYF.

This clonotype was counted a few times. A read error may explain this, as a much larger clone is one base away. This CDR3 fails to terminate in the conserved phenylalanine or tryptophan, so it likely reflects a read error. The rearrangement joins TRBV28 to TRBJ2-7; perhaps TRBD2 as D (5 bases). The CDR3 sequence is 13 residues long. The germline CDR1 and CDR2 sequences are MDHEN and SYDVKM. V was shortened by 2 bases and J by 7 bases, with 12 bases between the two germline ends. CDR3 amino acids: CASSLPGSGEQYL. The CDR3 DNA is TGTGCCAGCAGTTTACCCGGGTCGGGGGAGCAGTACCTC.

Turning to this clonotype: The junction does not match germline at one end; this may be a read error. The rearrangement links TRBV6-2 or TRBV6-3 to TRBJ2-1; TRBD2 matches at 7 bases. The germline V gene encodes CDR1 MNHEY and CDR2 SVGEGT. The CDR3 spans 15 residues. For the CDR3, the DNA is TGTCCCAGCAGTTACGGTGGCGGGAGATCGAATGAGCAGCTCTTC. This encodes CPSSYGGGRSNEQLF.

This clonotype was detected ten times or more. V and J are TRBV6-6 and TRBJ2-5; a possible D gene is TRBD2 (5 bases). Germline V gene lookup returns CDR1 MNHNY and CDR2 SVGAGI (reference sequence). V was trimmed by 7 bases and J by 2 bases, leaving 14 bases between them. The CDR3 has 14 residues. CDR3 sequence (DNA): TGTGCCAGCACCGTACGGGGAAAACAAGAGACCCAGTACTTC. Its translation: CASTVRGKQETQYF.

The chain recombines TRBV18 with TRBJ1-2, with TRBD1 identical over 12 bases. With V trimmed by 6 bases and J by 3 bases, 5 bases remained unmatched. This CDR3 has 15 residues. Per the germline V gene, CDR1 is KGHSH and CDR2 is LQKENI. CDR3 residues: CASSHGTGGDYGYTF. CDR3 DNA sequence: TGTGCCAGCTCGCACGGGACAGGGGGCGACTATGGCTACACCTTC.

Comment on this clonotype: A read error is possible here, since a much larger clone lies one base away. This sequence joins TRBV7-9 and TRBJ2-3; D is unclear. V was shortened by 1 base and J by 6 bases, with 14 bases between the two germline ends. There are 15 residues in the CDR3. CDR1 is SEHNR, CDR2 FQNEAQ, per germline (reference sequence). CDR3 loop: CASSLVLGSKDTQYF. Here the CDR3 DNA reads TGTGCCAGCAGCTTAGTACTGGGCAGCAAGGATACGCAGTATTTT.

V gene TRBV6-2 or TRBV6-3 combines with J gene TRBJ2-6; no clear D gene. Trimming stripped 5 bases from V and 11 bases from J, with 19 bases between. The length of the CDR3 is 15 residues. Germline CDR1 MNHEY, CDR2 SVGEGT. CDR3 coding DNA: TGTGCCAGCAGTCCTCTCGGTTCTGGGGTCGACGTCCTGACTTTC. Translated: CASSPLGSGVDVLTF.

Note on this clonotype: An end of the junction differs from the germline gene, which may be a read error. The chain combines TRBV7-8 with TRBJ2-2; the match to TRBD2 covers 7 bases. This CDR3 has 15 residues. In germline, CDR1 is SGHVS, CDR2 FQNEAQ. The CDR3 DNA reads TGTGCCAACAGCACCCGGACTAGAGTGGAGAGGGAGCTGTTCTTT. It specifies CANSTRTRVERELFF.